This entry describes one T cell receptor (beta chain). The germline gives CDR1 SNHLY, CDR2 FYNNEI. The CDR3 runs 12 residues. The germline V and J ends were trimmed by 9 bases and 3 bases, with 11 bases remaining between them. This specimen belongs to a study of chemoradiotherapy in HPV16-positive cancers. The method was immunoSEQ multiplex PCR; TCRdb's version includes in-frame clones alone and lacks a portion of them. The sample yields some 12,000 clones, 86% seen once. The sample consisted of blood, taken from a patient who underwent chemoradiotherapy. The clonotype originates from a human donor with HPV-associated anogenital cancer. V and J are TRBV2 and TRBJ2-5; tentatively, D is TRBD1 or TRBD2 (5 bases each). This CDR3 is CASSRDEETQYF. CDR3 nucleotide sequence: TGTGCCAGTAGCCGGGACGAAGAGACCCAGTACTTC.